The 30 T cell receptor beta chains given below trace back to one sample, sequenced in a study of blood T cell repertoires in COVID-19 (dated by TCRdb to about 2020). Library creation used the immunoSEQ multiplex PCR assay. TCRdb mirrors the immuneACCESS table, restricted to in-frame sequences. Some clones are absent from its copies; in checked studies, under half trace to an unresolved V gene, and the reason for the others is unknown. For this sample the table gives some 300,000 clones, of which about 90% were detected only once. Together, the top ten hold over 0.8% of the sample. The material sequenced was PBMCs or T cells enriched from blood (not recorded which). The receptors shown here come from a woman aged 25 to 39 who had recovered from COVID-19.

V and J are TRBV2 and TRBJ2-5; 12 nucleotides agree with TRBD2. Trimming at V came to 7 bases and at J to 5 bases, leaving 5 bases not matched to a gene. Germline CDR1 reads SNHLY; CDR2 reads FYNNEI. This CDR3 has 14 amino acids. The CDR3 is CASKTSGGGETQYF. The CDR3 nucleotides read TGTGCCAGCAAGACTAGCGGGGGCGGGGAGACCCAGTACTTC.

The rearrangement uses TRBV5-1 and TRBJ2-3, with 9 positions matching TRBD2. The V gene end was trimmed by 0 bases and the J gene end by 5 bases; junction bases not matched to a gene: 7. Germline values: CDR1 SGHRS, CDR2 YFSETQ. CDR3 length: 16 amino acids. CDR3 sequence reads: CASSLEGGGAVDTQYF. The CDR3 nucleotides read TGCGCCAGCAGCTTGGAAGGCGGGGGGGCCGTAGATACGCAGTATTTT.

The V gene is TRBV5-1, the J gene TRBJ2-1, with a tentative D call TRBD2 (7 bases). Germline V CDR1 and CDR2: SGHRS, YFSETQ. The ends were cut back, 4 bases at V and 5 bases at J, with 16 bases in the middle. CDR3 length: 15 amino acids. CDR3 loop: CASSPGGGGHNEQFF. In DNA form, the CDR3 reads TGCGCCAGCAGCCCGGGAGGAGGGGGGCACAATGAGCAGTTCTTC.

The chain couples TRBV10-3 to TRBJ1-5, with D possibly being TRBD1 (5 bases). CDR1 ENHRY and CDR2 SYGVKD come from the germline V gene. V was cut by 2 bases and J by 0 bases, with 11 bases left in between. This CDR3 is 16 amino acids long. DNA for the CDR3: TGTGCCATCAGTGAGCCTGCCAGGGTTAGCAATCAGCCCCAGCATTTT. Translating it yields CAISEPARVSNQPQHF.

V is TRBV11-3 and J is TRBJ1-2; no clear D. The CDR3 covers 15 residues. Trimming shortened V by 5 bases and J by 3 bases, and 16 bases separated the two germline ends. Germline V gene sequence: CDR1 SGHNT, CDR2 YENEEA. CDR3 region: CASSPSTRLYYGYTF. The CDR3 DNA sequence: TGTGCCAGCAGCCCGTCGACAAGGTTGTACTATGGCTACACCTTC.

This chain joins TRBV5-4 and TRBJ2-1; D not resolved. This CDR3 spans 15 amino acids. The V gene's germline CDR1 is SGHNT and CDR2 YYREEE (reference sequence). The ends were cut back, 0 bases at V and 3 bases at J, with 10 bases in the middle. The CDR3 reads CASSLDTFGYNEQFF. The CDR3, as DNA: TGTGCCAGCAGCTTGGATACTTTCGGCTACAATGAGCAGTTCTTC.

This CDR3 is CASSFGATGVNEKLFF. DNA for the CDR3: TGCGCCAGCAGCTTTGGGGCCACAGGTGTTAATGAAAAACTGTTTTTT. V usage is TRBV5-1 and J usage is TRBJ1-4; D possibly corresponds to TRBD1 (5 bases). Germline CDR1 and CDR2: SGHRS and YFSETQ. V was pared by 2 bases and J by 4 bases, with 15 bases between. This CDR3 is built from 16 residues. Supplemented by reference TRBV5-1 and TRBJ1-4, the full variable domain reads KAGVTQTPRYLIKTRGQQVTLSCSPISGHRSVSWYQQTPGQGLQFLFEYFSETQRNKGNFPGRFSGRQFSNSRSEMNVSTLELGDSALYLCASSFGATGVNEKLFFGSGTQLSVL.

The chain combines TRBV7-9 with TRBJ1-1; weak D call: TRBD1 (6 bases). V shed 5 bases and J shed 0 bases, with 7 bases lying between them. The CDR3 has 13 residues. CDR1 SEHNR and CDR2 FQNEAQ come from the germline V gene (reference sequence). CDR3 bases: TGTGCCAGCAGCCGGACAGTGAACACTGAAGCTTTCTTT. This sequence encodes CASSRTVNTEAFF. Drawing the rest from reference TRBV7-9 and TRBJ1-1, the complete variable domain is DTGVSQNPRHKITKRGQNVTFRCDPISEHNRLYWYRQTLGQGPEFLTYFQNEAQLEKSRLLSDRFSAERPKGSFSTLEIQRTEQGDSAMYLCASSRTVNTEAFFGQGTRLTVV.

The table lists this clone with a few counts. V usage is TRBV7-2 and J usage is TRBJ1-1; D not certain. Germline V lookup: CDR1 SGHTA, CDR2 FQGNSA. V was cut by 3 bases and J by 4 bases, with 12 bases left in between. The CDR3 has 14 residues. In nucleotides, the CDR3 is TGTGCCAGCAGCTTGGAGGGCAGGTTCACTGAAGCTTTCTTT. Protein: CASSLEGRFTEAFF.

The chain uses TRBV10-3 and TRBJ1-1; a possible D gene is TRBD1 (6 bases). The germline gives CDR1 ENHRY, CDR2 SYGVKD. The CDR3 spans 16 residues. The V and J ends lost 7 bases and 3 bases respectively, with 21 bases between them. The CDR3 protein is CAITPQGPGGYTEAFF. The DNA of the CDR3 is TGTGCCATCACCCCTCAGGGGCCTGGTGGGTACACTGAAGCTTTCTTT.

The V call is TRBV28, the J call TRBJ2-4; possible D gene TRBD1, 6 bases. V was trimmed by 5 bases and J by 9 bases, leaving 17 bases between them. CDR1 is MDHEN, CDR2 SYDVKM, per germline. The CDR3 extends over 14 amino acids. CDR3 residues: CASSRNRAGGIQYF. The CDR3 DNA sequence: TGTGCCAGCAGTCGCAACAGGGCTGGTGGCATTCAGTACTTC.

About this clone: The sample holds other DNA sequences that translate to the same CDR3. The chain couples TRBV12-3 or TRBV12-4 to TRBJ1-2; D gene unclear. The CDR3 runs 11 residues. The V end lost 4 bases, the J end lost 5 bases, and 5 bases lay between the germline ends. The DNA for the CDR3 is TGTGCCAGCAGTTCCCTATATGGCTACACCTTC. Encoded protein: CASSSLYGYTF.

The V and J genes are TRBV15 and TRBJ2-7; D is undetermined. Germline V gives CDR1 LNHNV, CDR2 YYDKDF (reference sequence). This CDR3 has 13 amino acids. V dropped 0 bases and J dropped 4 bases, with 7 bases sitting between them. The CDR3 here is CATSRDLRYEQYF. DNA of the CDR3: TGTGCCACCAGCAGAGATCTACGATACGAGCAGTACTTC.

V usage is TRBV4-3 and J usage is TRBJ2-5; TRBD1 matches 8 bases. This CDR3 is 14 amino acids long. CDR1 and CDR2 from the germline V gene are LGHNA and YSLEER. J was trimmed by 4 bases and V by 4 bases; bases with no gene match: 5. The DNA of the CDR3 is TGCGCCAGCAGCCCCGGACAGGGCGTAGAGACCCAGTACTTC. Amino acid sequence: CASSPGQGVETQYF.

Here the CDR3 reads CASSGTSVRRQPQHF. CDR3 DNA sequence: TGTGCCAGTAGTGGGACTTCGGTCCGGAGACAGCCCCAGCATTTT. The chain joins TRBV19 to TRBJ1-5; perhaps TRBD1 as D (5 bases). Germline values: CDR1 LNHDA, CDR2 SQIVND (reference sequence). The CDR3 totals 15 residues. The germline V and J ends were trimmed by 5 bases and 7 bases, with 18 bases remaining between them.

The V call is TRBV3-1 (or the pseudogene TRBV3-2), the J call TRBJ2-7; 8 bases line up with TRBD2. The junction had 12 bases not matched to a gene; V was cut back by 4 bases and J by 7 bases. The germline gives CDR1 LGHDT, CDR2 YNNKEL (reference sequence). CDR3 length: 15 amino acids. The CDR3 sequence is CASSPSGGGRREQYF. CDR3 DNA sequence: TGTGCCAGCAGCCCATCCGGGGGGGGGAGGAGAGAGCAGTACTTC.

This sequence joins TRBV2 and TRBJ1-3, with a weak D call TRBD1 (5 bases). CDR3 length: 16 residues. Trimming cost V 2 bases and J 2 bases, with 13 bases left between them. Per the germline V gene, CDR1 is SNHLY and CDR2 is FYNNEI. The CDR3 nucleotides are TGTGCCAGCAGTGAATTTATGGCAGGGACTGGAAACACCATATATTTT. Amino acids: CASSEFMAGTGNTIYF.

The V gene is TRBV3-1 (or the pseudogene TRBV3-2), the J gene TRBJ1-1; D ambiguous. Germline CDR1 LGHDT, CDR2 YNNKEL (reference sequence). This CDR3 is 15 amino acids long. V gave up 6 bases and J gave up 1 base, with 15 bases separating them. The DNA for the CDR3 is TGTGCCAGCAGACCAAAGGGAGCAGGGAACACTGAAGCTTTCTTT. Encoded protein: CASRPKGAGNTEAFF.

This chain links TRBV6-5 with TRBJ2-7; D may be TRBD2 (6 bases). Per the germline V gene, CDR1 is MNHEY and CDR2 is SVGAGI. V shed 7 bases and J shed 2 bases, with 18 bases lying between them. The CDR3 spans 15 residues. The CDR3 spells CASIRTGLGTYEQYF. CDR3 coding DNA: TGTGCCAGCATCCGGACGGGACTCGGAACCTACGAGCAGTACTTC.

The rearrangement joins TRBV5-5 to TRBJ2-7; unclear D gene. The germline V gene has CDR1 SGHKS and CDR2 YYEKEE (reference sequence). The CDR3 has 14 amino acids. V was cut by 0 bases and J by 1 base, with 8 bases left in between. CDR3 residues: CASSLGVRSYEQYF. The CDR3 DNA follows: TGTGCCAGCAGCTTGGGGGTCAGGTCCTACGAGCAGTACTTC.

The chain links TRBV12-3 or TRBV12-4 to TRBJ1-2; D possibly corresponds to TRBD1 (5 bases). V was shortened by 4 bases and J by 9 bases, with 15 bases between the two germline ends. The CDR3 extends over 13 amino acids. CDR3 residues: CASSSGPGVSYTF. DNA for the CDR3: TGTGCCAGCAGTTCGGGACCGGGAGTAAGCTACACCTTC.

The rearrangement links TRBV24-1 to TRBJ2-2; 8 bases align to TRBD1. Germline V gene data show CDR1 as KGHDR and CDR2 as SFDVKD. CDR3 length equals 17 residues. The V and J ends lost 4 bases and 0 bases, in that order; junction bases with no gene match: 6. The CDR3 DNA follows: TGTGCCACCAGTGACCGCGACAGGGGCTCGAACACCGGGGAGCTGTTTTTT. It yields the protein CATSDRDRGSNTGELFF.

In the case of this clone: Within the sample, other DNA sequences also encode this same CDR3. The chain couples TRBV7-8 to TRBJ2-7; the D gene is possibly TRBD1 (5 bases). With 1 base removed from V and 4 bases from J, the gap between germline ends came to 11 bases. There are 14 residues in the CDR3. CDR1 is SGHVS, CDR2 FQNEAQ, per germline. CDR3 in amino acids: CASSLEGQGYEQYF. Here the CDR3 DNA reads TGTGCCAGCAGCTTAGAAGGCCAGGGTTACGAGCAGTACTTC. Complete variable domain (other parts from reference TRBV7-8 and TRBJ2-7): GAGVSQSPRYKVAKRGQDVALRCDPISGHVSLFWYQQALGQGPEFLTYFQNEAQLDKSGLPSDRFFAERPEGSVSTLKIQRTQQEDSAVYLCASSLEGQGYEQYFGPGTRLTVT.

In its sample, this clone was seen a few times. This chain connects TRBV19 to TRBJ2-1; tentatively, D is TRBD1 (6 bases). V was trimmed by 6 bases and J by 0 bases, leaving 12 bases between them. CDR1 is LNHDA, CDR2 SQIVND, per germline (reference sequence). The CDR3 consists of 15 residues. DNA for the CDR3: TGTGCCAGTAGGCAAGACAGGAGCTCCTACAATGAGCAGTTCTTC. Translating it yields CASRQDRSSYNEQFF.

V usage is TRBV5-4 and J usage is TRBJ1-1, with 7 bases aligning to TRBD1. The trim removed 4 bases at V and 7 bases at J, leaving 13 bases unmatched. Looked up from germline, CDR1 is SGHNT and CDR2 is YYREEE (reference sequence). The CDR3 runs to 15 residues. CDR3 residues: CASSPPDREGDEAFF. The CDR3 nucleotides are TGTGCCAGCAGCCCGCCTGACAGGGAAGGGGATGAAGCTTTCTTT.

The CDR3 spells CASSYSWGGENEKLFF. The CDR3 DNA follows: TGTGCCAGCAGTTACTCGTGGGGAGGGGAGAATGAAAAACTGTTTTTT. The chain carries TRBV6-6 and TRBJ1-4; D possibly corresponds to TRBD1 (5 bases). Trimming stripped 0 bases from V and 5 bases from J, with 13 bases between. The CDR3 spans 16 residues. Germline loops: CDR1 MNHNY, CDR2 SVGAGI (reference sequence).

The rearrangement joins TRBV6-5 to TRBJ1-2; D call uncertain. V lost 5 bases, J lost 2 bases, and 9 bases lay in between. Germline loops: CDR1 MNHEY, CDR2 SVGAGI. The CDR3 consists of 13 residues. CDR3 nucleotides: TGTGCCAGCAGTCCGGGAGGGAACTATGGCTACACCTTC. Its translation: CASSPGGNYGYTF.

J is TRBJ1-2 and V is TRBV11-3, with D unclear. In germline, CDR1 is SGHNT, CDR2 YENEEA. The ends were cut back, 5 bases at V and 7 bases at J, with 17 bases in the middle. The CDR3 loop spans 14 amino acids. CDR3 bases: TGTGCCAGCAGCCTTGGGCCCCTTGAGGGTGGCTACACCTTC. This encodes CASSLGPLEGGYTF.

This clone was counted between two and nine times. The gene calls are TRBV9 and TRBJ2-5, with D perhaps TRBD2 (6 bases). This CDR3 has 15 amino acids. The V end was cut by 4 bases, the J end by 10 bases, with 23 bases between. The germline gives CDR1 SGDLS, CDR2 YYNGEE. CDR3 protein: CASSRRLIPKEGQYF. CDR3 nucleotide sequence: TGTGCCAGCAGCAGACGACTGATCCCGAAGGAGGGCCAGTACTTC. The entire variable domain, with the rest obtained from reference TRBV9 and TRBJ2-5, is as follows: DSGVTQTPKHLITATGQRVTLRCSPRSGDLSVYWYQQSLDQGLQFLIQYYNGEERAKGNILERFSAQQFPDLHSELNLSSLELGDSALYFCASSRRLIPKEGQYFGPGTRLLVL.

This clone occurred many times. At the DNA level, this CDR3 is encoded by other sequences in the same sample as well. CDR3 coding DNA: TGTGCCAGCAGCTCACAGGGAGATGGCTACACCTTC. Residues: CASSSQGDGYTF. This rearrangement joins TRBV7-9 to TRBJ1-2; possible D gene TRBD1, 6 bases. The germline V gene has CDR1 SEHNR and CDR2 FQNEAQ (reference sequence). V was clipped by 4 bases and J by 6 bases, with 9 bases between them. The CDR3 is made up of 12 amino acids. Full variable domain (remainder filled in from reference TRBV7-9 and TRBJ1-2): DTGVSQNPRHKITKRGQNVTFRCDPISEHNRLYWYRQTLGQGPEFLTYFQNEAQLEKSRLLSDRFSAERPKGSFSTLEIQRTEQGDSAMYLCASSSQGDGYTFGSGTRLTVV.